This T cell receptor (beta chain) originates from a study of T cells after yellow fever vaccination (dated by TCRdb to between 2017 and 2020). Regarding the study in general: The SMART-Seq v4 Ultra Low Input RNA kit was used to prepare libraries from fractions with low cell numbers. To track T-cell clones before and after primary and booster YFV17D yellow fever vaccination, bulk TCR alpha and beta repertoires were sequenced longitudinally. Two healthy male donors made up the cohort, one aged 18 to 30 years and the other aged 30 to 39 years. Blood was collected at multiple timepoints before and after primary and secondary immunization, and bulk PBMC replicates and cell subsets were isolated.

According to the germline V gene (reference sequence), CDR1 reads SSHAT and CDR2 reads FNYEAQ. Counted from cysteine to phenylalanine, this CDR3 has 15 amino acids. Only the CDR3 part of the read is kept: 45 bases, read in frame from the first base. TCR cDNA was made using 5'RACE template switching, a step that added a universal primer site and unique molecular identifiers. Priming of cDNA synthesis was performed from both the TCR alpha and TCR beta constant segments. Libraries were amplified in two PCR steps, with sample barcodes and sequencing adapters added in the second step. Libraries were sequenced on Illumina HiSeq 2500 (2x100 bp) or NovaSeq (2x150 bp). In the paper's pipeline: MIGEC handled demultiplexing of reads and collapsing into UMI consensus sequences, while MiXCR performed V(D)J alignment. Vaccine-responding clonotypes were identified with edgeR using replicate PBMC samples, with FDR below 0.01 and a log2 fold change above 5 up to day 15 being required. Each bulk clonotype was labeled CD4 or CD8 based on which sequenced repertoire, CD4 or CD8, contained the clonotype at higher abundance. The raw public reads went through TCRdb reprocessing: fastp at Q25, MiXCR clone calling, in-frame beta chains kept. A single entry per CDR3 protein holds the most common genes and DNA from its merged rows. TCRdb, not the authors, supplied the V and J calls. The table for this sample lists 120,000 to 150,000 distinct CDR3 sequences; 7.7% of them were counted only once. In total, the top ten clones hold roughly 0.73% of the sample.

Broad study findings and their caveats: A small fraction of clonotypes appeared in both the CD4 and CD8 compartments, likely as a result of convergent recombination. Because the study included only a couple of donors, the extent to which the findings can be generalized is limited. After the booster, most of the clones that had expanded following primary vaccination were detected again (almost 98% of CD4 and roughly nine tenths of CD8), which suggests that memory was broadly maintained. Computational filtering was needed because FACS-sorted repertoires could contain abundant contaminating clonotypes from the bulk population. Compared with the primary T-cell response, the secondary T-cell response was faster but weaker, reaching its peak on day 5 rather than on day 15.

This clonotype was detected ten times or more. What this receptor recognizes is not known. One end of the junction is discordant with germline, which a read error may explain. This specimen's treatment or condition label, per the study, means: live attenuated yellow fever vaccine strain. A standard Ficoll-Paque protocol was used to isolate PBMCs from peripheral blood. Dynabeads CD4 and CD8 positive selection kits were used to isolate the CD4 and CD8 T-cell fractions. TriZol was used to extract RNA from bulk PBMCs, from CD4 and CD8 fractions, and from dextramer-positive and dextramer-negative fractions.

Source: CD4+ T cells sorted from PBMCs, taken 5 days after the yellow fever booster vaccination. The receptor was derived from a man aged 30 to 45 who received the YFV17D yellow fever vaccine. Recombination connected TRBV7-7 to TRBJ1-4; 8 bases in between match TRBD1. The CDR3 reads as follows: CASSLGTGFNEKLFF. Here is the DNA: TGTGCTAGCAGCTTAGGGACAGGCTTCAATGAAAAACTGTTTTTT.